This passage covers 9 T cell receptor beta chains from one sample sequenced in a study of post-analysis software for immune sequencing data. Findings and caveats of the study: There were a handful of TRBV segments more frequent in patients than controls, and TRBV5-6, TRBV5-1 and TRBV20-1 were among them.

Included in the TCR beta cDNA libraries were unique molecular identifiers. TCRdb re-called the PCR reads through MiXCR, storing one row per CDR3 protein. This table holds about 460,000 distinct CDR3 sequences, less than 45% found once. No antigen is known for these receptors. Material for sequencing was blood. These receptors all come from a girl between 10 and 17 years old with multiple sclerosis.

This rearrangement joins TRBV28 to TRBJ1-2; 12 bases agree with TRBD1. Germline CDR1 and CDR2: MDHEN and SYDVKM. The length of the CDR3 is 15 residues. J gave up 5 bases and V 3 bases, and 4 bases lay outside the gene matches. The CDR3 reads CASSFGTGGKYGYTF. The CDR3 DNA reads as TGTGCCAGCAGTTTTGGGACAGGGGGCAAGTATGGCTACACCTTC.

This clonotype was picked up one time. The J gene is TRBJ1-1, the V gene TRBV6-5; no clear D. Looked up from germline, CDR1 is MNHEY and CDR2 is SVGAGI. The CDR3 covers 11 residues. Trimming stripped 5 bases from V and 11 bases from J, with 12 bases between. CDR3 protein: CASSTNLGAFF. CDR3 DNA: TGTGCCAGCAGTACCAACCTGGGGGCTTTCTTT.

This chain joins TRBV3-1 and TRBJ2-3; a weak D match, TRBD2 (6 bases). Germline-derived CDR1 and CDR2 are LGHDT and YNNKEL (reference sequence). The germline V and J ends were trimmed by 1 base and 2 bases, with 10 bases remaining between them. This CDR3 region has 15 residues. The CDR3 DNA reads as TGTGCCAGCAGCCAAGGCGGGACGATCACAGATACGCAGTATTTT. It encodes CASSQGGTITDTQYF.

The chain carries TRBV12-3 or TRBV12-4 and TRBJ2-7, with 7 nucleotides matching TRBD1. The CDR3 contains 14 residues. The ends lost 7 bases at V and 6 bases at J; junction bases unmatched: 12. The CDR3: CASTYRGGFGEQYF. The CDR3 DNA reads as TGTGCCAGCACCTACAGGGGCGGTTTTGGCGAGCAGTACTTC.

V is TRBV29-1 and J is TRBJ2-7; 11 bases align to TRBD2. With 8 bases clipped from V and 2 bases from J, the junction kept 14 bases outside the gene matches. Per germline, CDR1 SQVTM and CDR2 ANQGSEA. The CDR3 totals 16 residues. CDR3: CSIGLAGKASAYEQYF. CDR3 DNA: TGCAGCATAGGACTAGCGGGTAAAGCCTCCGCCTACGAGCAGTACTTC.

The chain joins TRBV28 to TRBJ2-7; a possible D gene is TRBD2 (6 bases). The CDR3 loop spans 14 amino acids. V lost 2 bases and J lost 6, with 14 bases in between. Germline V gene lookup returns CDR1 MDHEN and CDR2 SYDVKM. In nucleotides, the CDR3 is TGTGCCAGCAGTTTACGGGGGAGGAATGGCGAGCAGTACTTC. Protein: CASSLRGRNGEQYF. Together with reference TRBV28 and TRBJ2-7, the CDR3 gives the full variable domain: DVKVTQSSRYLVKRTGEKVFLECVQDMDHENMFWYRQDPGLGLRLIYFSYDVKMKEKGDIPEGYSVSREKKERFSLILESASTNQTSMYLCASSLRGRNGEQYFGPGTRLTVT.

The chain couples TRBV5-1 to TRBJ2-3; TRBD2 matches 10 bases. The CDR3 is made up of 16 amino acids. Germline V lookup: CDR1 SGHRS, CDR2 YFSETQ. The V segment lost 4 bases and the J segment 2 bases; nucleotides outside the gene matches: 7. This chain's CDR3 is CASSMGTSEVTDTQYF. The CDR3 region has the DNA TGCGCCAGCAGCATGGGGACTAGCGAGGTCACAGATACGCAGTATTTT.

Only a few counts were recorded for this clonotype. The V and J genes are TRBV20-1 and TRBJ1-2; no firm D call. Between the trimmed V and J ends, which lost 0 bases and 0 bases, there was a span of 8 bases. Germline V gives CDR1 DFQATT, CDR2 SNEGSKA (reference sequence). The CDR3 is 14 amino acids. CDR3 coding DNA: TGCAGTGCTAGAGACCGCAGAGCTAACTATGGCTACACCTTC. This sequence encodes CSARDRRANYGYTF.

This clonotype was seen more than once but under ten times. V gene TRBV27 combines with J gene TRBJ2-1; TRBD1 matches at 9 bases. Germline loops: CDR1 MNHEY, CDR2 SMNVEV (reference sequence). J gave up 2 bases and V 5 bases, and 7 bases lay outside the gene matches. The CDR3 runs to 16 residues. Here the CDR3 DNA reads TGTGCCAGCAGTCCGGACAGGGGCTACGCCTACAATGAGCAGTTCTTC. Its protein product is CASSPDRGYAYNEQFF.